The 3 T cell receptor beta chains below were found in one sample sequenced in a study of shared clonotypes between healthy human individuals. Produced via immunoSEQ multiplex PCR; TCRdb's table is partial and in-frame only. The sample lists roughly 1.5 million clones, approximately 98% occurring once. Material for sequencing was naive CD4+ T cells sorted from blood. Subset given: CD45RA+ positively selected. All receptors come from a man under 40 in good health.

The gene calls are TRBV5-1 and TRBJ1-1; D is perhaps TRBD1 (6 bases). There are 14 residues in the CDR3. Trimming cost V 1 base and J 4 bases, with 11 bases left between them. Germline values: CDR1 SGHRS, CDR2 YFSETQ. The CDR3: CASSLFGGITEAFF. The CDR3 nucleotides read TGCGCCAGCAGCTTGTTTGGGGGCATCACTGAAGCTTTCTTT.

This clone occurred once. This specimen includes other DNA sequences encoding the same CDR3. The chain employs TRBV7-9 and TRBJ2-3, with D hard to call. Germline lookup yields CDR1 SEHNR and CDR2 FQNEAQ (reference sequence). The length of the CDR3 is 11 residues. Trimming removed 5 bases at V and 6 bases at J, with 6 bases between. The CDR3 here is CASSPLDTQYF. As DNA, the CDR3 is TGTGCCAGCAGCCCCTTGGATACGCAGTATTTT. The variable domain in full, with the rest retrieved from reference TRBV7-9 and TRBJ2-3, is DTGVSQNPRHKITKRGQNVTFRCDPISEHNRLYWYRQTLGQGPEFLTYFQNEAQLEKSRLLSDRFSAERPKGSFSTLEIQRTEQGDSAMYLCASSPLDTQYFGPGTRLTVL.

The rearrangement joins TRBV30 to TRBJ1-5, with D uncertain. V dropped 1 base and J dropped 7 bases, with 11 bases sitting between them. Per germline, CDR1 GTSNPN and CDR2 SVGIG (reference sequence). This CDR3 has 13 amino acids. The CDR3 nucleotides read TGTGCCTGGAGTGGACGCCTAGGGCAGCCCCAGCATTTT. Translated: CAWSGRLGQPQHF.